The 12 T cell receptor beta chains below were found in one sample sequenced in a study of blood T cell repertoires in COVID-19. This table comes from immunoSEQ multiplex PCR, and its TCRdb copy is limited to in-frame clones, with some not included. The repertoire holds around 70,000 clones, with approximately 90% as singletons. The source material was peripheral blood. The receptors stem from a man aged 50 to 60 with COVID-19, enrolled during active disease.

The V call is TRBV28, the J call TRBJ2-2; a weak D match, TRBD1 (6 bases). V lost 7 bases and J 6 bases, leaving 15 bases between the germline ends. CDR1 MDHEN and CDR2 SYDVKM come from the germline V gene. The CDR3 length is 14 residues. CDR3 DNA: TGTGCCAGCATCCTAACAGGGTCTCCCGGGGAGCTGTTTTTT. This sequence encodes CASILTGSPGELFF.

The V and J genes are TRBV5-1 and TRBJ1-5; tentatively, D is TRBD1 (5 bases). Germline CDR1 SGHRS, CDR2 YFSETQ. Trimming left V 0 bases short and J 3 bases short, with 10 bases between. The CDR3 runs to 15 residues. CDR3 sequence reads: CASSLAGGANQPQHF. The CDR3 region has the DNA TGCGCCAGCAGCTTGGCCGGGGGAGCCAATCAGCCCCAGCATTTT.

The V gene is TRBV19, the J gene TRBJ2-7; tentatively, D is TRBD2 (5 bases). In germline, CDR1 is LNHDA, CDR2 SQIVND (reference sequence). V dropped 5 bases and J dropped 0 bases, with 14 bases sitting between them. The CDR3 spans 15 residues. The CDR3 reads CASSRTGSRSYEQYF. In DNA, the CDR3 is TGTGCCAGTAGTCGAACGGGGAGCCGCTCCTACGAGCAGTACTTC.

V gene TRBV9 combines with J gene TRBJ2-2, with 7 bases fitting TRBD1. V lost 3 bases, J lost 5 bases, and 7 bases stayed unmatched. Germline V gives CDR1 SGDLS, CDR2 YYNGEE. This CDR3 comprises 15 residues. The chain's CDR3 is CASSAQGWRTGELFF. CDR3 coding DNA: TGTGCCAGCAGCGCACAGGGGTGGCGGACCGGGGAGCTGTTTTTT.

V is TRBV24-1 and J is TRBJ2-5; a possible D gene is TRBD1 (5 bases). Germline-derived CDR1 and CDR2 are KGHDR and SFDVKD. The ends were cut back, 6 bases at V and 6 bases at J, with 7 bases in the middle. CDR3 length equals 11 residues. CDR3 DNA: TGTGCCACCAGTCAGGGTCAGACCCAGTACTTC. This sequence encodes CATSQGQTQYF.

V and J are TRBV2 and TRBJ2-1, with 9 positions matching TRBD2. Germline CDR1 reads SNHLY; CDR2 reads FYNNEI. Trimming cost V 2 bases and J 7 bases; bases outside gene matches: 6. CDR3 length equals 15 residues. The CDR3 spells CASSELAGGPNEQFF. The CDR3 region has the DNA TGTGCCAGCAGTGAATTGGCGGGAGGGCCGAATGAGCAGTTCTTC.

This chain's CDR3 is CATLDPPESNQPQHF. DNA for the CDR3: TGTGCCACCCTAGACCCGCCAGAGAGCAATCAGCCCCAGCATTTT. The rearrangement uses TRBV19 and TRBJ1-5; unclear D gene. Germline CDR1 is LNHDA and CDR2 is SQIVND (reference sequence). V dropped 10 bases and J dropped 1 base, with 17 bases sitting between them. The CDR3 length is 15 residues.

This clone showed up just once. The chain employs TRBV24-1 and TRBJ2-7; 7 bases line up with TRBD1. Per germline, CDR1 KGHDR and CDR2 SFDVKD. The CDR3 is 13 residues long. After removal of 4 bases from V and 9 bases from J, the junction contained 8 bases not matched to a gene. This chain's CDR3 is CATSETPTGAQYF. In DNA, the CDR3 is TGTGCCACCAGTGAGACACCTACAGGGGCGCAGTACTTC.

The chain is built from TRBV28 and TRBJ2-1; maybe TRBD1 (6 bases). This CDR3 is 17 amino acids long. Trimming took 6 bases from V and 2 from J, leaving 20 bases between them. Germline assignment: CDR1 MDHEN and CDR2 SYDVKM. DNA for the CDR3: TGTGCCAGCAGGTCCGGACTCGGGACACTTACCTACAATGAGCAGTTCTTC. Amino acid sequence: CASRSGLGTLTYNEQFF.

CDR3 sequence (DNA): TGTGCCAGTACTGACAGGGACTATGGCTACACCTTC. This encodes CASTDRDYGYTF. The chain is built from TRBV19 and TRBJ1-2; 7 nucleotides agree with TRBD1. Unmatched junction bases numbered 2, after V lost 7 bases and J lost 3 bases. This CDR3 has 12 amino acids. The germline V gene encodes CDR1 LNHDA and CDR2 SQIVND (reference sequence).

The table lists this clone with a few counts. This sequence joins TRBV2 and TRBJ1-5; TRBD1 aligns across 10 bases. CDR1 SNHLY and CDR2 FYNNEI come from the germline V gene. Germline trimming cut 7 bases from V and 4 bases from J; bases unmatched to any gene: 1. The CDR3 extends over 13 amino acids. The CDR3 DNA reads TGTGCCAGCACGGGACAGGGGAATCAGCCCCAGCATTTT. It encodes CASTGQGNQPQHF. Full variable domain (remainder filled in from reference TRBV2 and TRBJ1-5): EPEVTQTPSHQVTQMGQEVILRCVPISNHLYFYWYRQILGQKVEFLVSFYNNEISEKSEIFDDQFSVERPDGSNFTLKIRSTKLEDSAMYFCASTGQGNQPQHFGDGTRLSIL.

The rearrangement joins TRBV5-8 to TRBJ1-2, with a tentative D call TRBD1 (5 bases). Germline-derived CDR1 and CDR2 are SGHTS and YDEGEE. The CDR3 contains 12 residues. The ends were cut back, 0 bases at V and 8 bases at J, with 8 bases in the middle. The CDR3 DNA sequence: TGTGCCAGCAGCTTGGTAACAGGCGGCTACACCTTC. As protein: CASSLVTGGYTF.